A single sample gave rise to the 30 T cell receptor beta chains below, sequenced in a study of regulatory T cells in long-lasting Graves disease (dated by TCRdb to 2020 to 2023). This specimen's time point label, per the study, means: newly diagnosed GD, antithyroid drugs for less than 3 months. For both TCR sequencing and RNA sequencing, RNA was extracted from PBMCs in TRIzol. The library came from multiplex PCR. The instrument was an Illumina HiSeq 4000. iRepertoire HTBI primers and Arm-PCR amplification of CDR3 regions were used to construct TCR beta libraries. TCRdb trimmed public reads at Q25 via fastp, called clones via MiXCR and kept in-frame beta chains. Entries are consolidated by CDR3 protein sequence, retaining the most common genes and DNA. A total of about 500,000 distinct CDR3 sequences appear in this sample, about a sixth of them only once. 9% to 15% of the sample belongs to the ten largest clones.

This sample also belongs to another study, concerning T cells in Graves' hyperthyroidism and ophthalmopathy.

The starting material was peripheral blood mononuclear cells (PBMCs), obtained at new diagnosis, from a patient treated with antithyroid drugs. The receptors were sampled from a man aged 35-49 years with Graves disease. Donor details come from another sample of the same person, matched by shared clones.

This clonotype showed up just a few times. The CDR3 sequence is CASKVTGVNQPQHF. CDR3 DNA sequence: TGTGCCAGCAAGGTGACAGGTGTGAATCAGCCCCAGCATTTT. The chain couples TRBV12-3 or TRBV12-4 to TRBJ1-5; possible D gene TRBD1, 6 bases. The CDR3 is made up of 14 amino acids. Trimming pared 7 bases from V and 4 bases from J, leaving 14 bases between.

This clonotype has at least ten counts. The chain employs TRBV10-3 and TRBJ2-1; D is possibly TRBD1 or TRBD2 (5 bases each). From germline, CDR1 is ENHRY and CDR2 SYGVKD. The CDR3 contains 15 residues. The germline V and J ends were trimmed by 3 bases and 8 bases, with 17 bases remaining between them. The CDR3 DNA reads TGTGCCATCAGTGAAACCTTATCCCGGGGCGATGAGCAGTTCTTC. This gives the protein CAISETLSRGDEQFF.

This clonotype was recorded many times. This chain connects TRBV28 to TRBJ2-1, with D hard to call. The CDR3 sequence is 15 residues long. From germline, CDR1 is MDHEN and CDR2 SYDVKM. Trimming pared 2 bases from V and 2 bases from J, leaving 10 bases between. CDR3 protein: CASSLISFTYNEQFF. In DNA, the CDR3 is TGTGCCAGCAGTTTAATCTCTTTCACCTACAATGAGCAGTTCTTC.

The chain uses TRBV4-2 and TRBJ2-3; 7 nucleotides match TRBD1. The trim removed 1 base at V and 4 bases at J, leaving 11 bases unmatched. The CDR3 covers 17 residues. CDR1 and CDR2 from the germline V gene are LGHNA and YNFKEQ. CDR3 DNA sequence: TGTGCCAGCAGCCAAGCCGTACGGGACAGATATCCAGATACGCAGTATTTT. Translating gives CASSQAVRDRYPDTQYF.

This clonotype was recorded at least ten times. V gene TRBV28 combines with J gene TRBJ1-1; D gene unclear. The CDR3 is 13 residues long. The V gene's germline CDR1 is MDHEN and CDR2 SYDVKM. V shed 3 bases and J shed 1 base, with 6 bases lying between them. CDR3 in amino acids: CASSFFGNTEAFF. The CDR3 DNA reads as TGTGCCAGCAGTTTTTTTGGGAACACTGAAGCTTTCTTT.

This clonotype has ten or more counts. This chain uses TRBV24-1 with TRBJ2-3, with a tentative D call TRBD2 (6 bases). Germline V lookup: CDR1 KGHDR, CDR2 SFDVKD. V was trimmed by 4 bases and J by 0 bases, leaving 13 bases between them. CDR3 length equals 16 residues. The CDR3 nucleotides are TGTGCCACCAGTGACCCAGCGGGCCCAAGCACAGATACGCAGTATTTT. Encoded protein: CATSDPAGPSTDTQYF.

This chain joins TRBV24-1 and TRBJ2-7; 9 bases line up with TRBD1. This CDR3 region has 14 residues. Germline V gene sequence: CDR1 KGHDR, CDR2 SFDVKD. After removal of 3 bases from V and 3 bases from J, the junction contained 2 bases not matched to a gene. DNA of the CDR3: TGTGCCACCAGTGATGCGGACAGGGGCTACGAGCAGTACTTC. It specifies CATSDADRGYEQYF.

At least ten counts were recorded for this clonotype. The CDR3 loop is CSADGLAGSTDTQYF. CDR3 bases: TGCAGTGCCGATGGACTAGCTGGTAGCACAGATACGCAGTATTTT. V usage is TRBV20-1 and J usage is TRBJ2-3, with 8 bases identical to TRBD2. The V gene end was trimmed by 6 bases and the J gene end by 0 bases; junction bases not matched to a gene: 8. This CDR3 spans 15 amino acids. From germline, CDR1 is DFQATT and CDR2 SNEGSKA (reference sequence).

This clonotype was observed a few times. The chain is built from TRBV5-4 and TRBJ2-1; D remains ambiguous. V dropped 1 base and J dropped 10 bases, with 6 bases sitting between them. The CDR3 extends over 11 amino acids. Germline V lookup: CDR1 SGHNT, CDR2 YYREEE (reference sequence). CDR3 nucleotide sequence: TGTGCCAGCAGCTTGTCGGCGGAGCAGTTCTTC. The encoded protein is CASSLSAEQFF.

The genes are TRBV6-1 and TRBJ2-3, with 8 bases identical to TRBD2. The germline V gene encodes CDR1 MNHNS and CDR2 SASEGT. The CDR3 runs to 14 residues. Trimming cost V 6 bases and J 5 bases; bases outside gene matches: 7. The CDR3 here is CASRQREQVDTQYF. The CDR3 region has the DNA TGTGCCAGCAGGCAGCGGGAGCAGGTAGATACGCAGTATTTT.

Regarding this clonotype: This may stem from a read error, because a much larger clone lies one nucleotide away. The rearrangement uses TRBV12-3 or TRBV12-4 and TRBJ1-1; possibly TRBD1 for D (5 bases). The CDR3 is made up of 16 amino acids. Trimming left V 10 bases short and J 0 bases short, with 21 bases between. This CDR3 reads CAIGGRGRPVNTEAFF. DNA of the CDR3: TGTGCCATCGGTGGTAGGGGCCGGCCAGTGAACACTGAAGCTTTCTTT.

The chain carries TRBV3-1 and TRBJ1-1; possible D gene TRBD1, 6 bases. V lost 0 bases to trimming and J lost 8 bases, with 13 bases between them. This CDR3 is 14 amino acids long. The germline V gene has CDR1 LGHDT and CDR2 YNNKEL (reference sequence). The CDR3 nucleotides read TGTGCCAGCAGCCAAGATAAGGGGGGGTGGGAAGCTTTCTTT. It translates to CASSQDKGGWEAFF. The whole variable domain, filled in from reference TRBV3-1 and TRBJ1-1, reads DTAVSQTPKYLVTQMGNDKSIKCEQNLGHDTMYWYKQDSKKFLKIMFSYNNKELIINETVPNRFSPKSPDKAHLNLHINSLELGDSAVYFCASSQDKGGWEAFFGQGTRLTVV.

This clonotype was observed at least ten times. The rearrangement links TRBV20-1 to TRBJ2-1; D gene unclear. The CDR3 totals 12 residues. CDR1 is DFQATT, CDR2 SNEGSKA, per germline (reference sequence). Deletions cut 5 bases from V and 7 bases from J, with 12 bases between. DNA for the CDR3: TGCAGTGCTGTGGCGGATGGAAATGAGCAGTTCTTC. It specifies CSAVADGNEQFF.

This clonotype has a count of ten or more. V and J are TRBV5-1 and TRBJ1-1; a weak D match, TRBD1 (6 bases). CDR3 length: 15 amino acids. V lost 7 bases and J lost 0, with 16 bases in between. CDR1 and CDR2 from the germline V gene are SGHRS and YFSETQ. The CDR3 here is CASGPGGALNTEAFF. The CDR3 region has the DNA TGCGCCAGCGGACCTGGGGGGGCCCTGAACACTGAAGCTTTCTTT.

The gene calls are TRBV6-1 and TRBJ2-2; D is uncertain. Germline CDR1 reads MNHNS; CDR2 reads SASEGT. V lost 8 bases, J lost 1 base, and 5 bases lay in between. The CDR3 covers 12 residues. CDR3 protein: CASEMNTGELFF. Written as DNA, the CDR3 is TGTGCCAGCGAGATGAACACCGGGGAGCTGTTTTTT.

In the case of this clonotype: The CDR3 does not end in the conserved phenylalanine or tryptophan, so this is likely a read error. V gene TRBV14 combines with J gene TRBJ2-7, with a tentative D call TRBD1 (5 bases). The germline CDR1 and CDR2 sequences are SGHDN and FVKESK. V was cut by 2 bases and J by 6 bases, with 14 bases left in between. The CDR3 runs to 14 residues. CDR3 sequence (DNA): TGTGCCAGCAGCCAACCAAACGGACACGGCGAGCAGTACCTC. It translates to CASSQPNGHGEQYL.

This clonotype came up many times. CDR3 nucleotide sequence: TGTGCCAGCACCTTAGAGTGGTTGGCGAACACCGGGGAGCTGTTTTTT. It is translated as CASTLEWLANTGELFF. This chain links TRBV12-3 or TRBV12-4 with TRBJ2-2; D unresolved. CDR3 length: 16 residues. Between the trimmed V and J ends, which lost 7 bases and 0 bases, there was a span of 15 bases.

This clonotype was seen many times. The chain recombines TRBV28 with TRBJ2-7, with D perhaps TRBD1 or TRBD2 (5 bases each). The V end lost 5 bases, the J end lost 9 bases, and 17 bases lay between the germline ends. Germline V gene sequence: CDR1 MDHEN, CDR2 SYDVKM. This CDR3 contains 13 residues. In DNA form, the CDR3 reads TGTGCCAGCAGTCCCGGGACCCCAAGTGGGCAGTACTTC. Its translation: CASSPGTPSGQYF. Complete variable domain (other parts from reference TRBV28 and TRBJ2-7): DVKVTQSSRYLVKRTGEKVFLECVQDMDHENMFWYRQDPGLGLRLIYFSYDVKMKEKGDIPEGYSVSREKKERFSLILESASTNQTSMYLCASSPGTPSGQYFGPGTRLTVT.

This clonotype occurred many times. The chain has TRBV28 and TRBJ1-2, with D tentatively TRBD1 (5 bases). The length of the CDR3 is 16 residues. V dropped 2 bases and J dropped 0 bases, with 13 bases sitting between them. Germline lookup yields CDR1 MDHEN and CDR2 SYDVKM. Here the CDR3 DNA reads TGTGCCAGCAGTTTAGGGGGGGAGAGTGCTAACTATGGCTACACCTTC. It specifies CASSLGGESANYGYTF.

This clonotype occurred many times. The chain recombines TRBV7-3 with TRBJ2-2, with a weak D call TRBD2 (5 bases). V lost 3 bases to trimming and J lost 7 bases, with 9 bases between them. CDR3 length: 13 amino acids. Germline CDR1 and CDR2: SGHTA and FQGTGA. The CDR3 reads CASSFTRDGELFF. The CDR3, as DNA: TGTGCCAGCAGCTTTACACGGGACGGGGAGCTGTTTTTT.

This clonotype was picked up a small number of times. The chain is built from TRBV6-2 or TRBV6-3 and TRBJ1-1, with D uncertain. The CDR3 loop spans 14 amino acids. Looked up from germline, CDR1 is MNHEY and CDR2 is SVGEGT. V was pared by 10 bases and J by 1 base, with 16 bases between. The CDR3: CATLPSGKNTEAFF. The CDR3 nucleotides read TGTGCCACCCTACCCTCCGGGAAGAACACTGAAGCTTTCTTT.

The chain is built from TRBV2 and TRBJ1-1; D is unclear. V lost 3 bases, J lost 1 base, and 6 bases lay in between. The CDR3 sequence is 13 residues long. Per germline, CDR1 SNHLY and CDR2 FYNNEI. The CDR3 loop is CASSDQRNTEAFF. The CDR3 coding sequence is TGTGCCAGCAGTGACCAAAGGAACACTGAAGCTTTCTTT.

This clonotype has ten or more counts. The V gene is TRBV6-5, the J gene TRBJ2-1; D is uncertain. This CDR3 contains 12 residues. Trimming stripped 2 bases from V and 6 bases from J, with 5 bases between. The germline V gene has CDR1 MNHEY and CDR2 SVGAGI. In DNA, the CDR3 is TGTGCCAGCAGTTACGGCGGCAATGAGCAGTTCTTC. Amino acid sequence: CASSYGGNEQFF.

This clonotype has at least ten counts. The rearrangement uses TRBV7-9 and TRBJ2-5, with 8 bases lining up with TRBD2. After removal of 5 bases from V and 1 base from J, the junction contained 3 bases not matched to a gene. Per germline, CDR1 SEHNR and CDR2 FQNEAQ (reference sequence). The CDR3 totals 14 residues. The CDR3 bases are TGTGCCAGCAGCCCCGGACTAGCCCAAGAGACCCAGTACTTC. Encoded protein: CASSPGLAQETQYF.

The chain has TRBV18 and TRBJ2-7; D unclear. Germline-derived CDR1 and CDR2 are KGHSH and LQKENI. This CDR3 comprises 15 residues. The V end lost 2 bases, the J end lost 4 bases, and 15 bases lay between the germline ends. The CDR3 DNA reads TGTGCCAGCTCACCAGGTGGCGCAGTTGGTTACGAGCAGTACTTC. Protein: CASSPGGAVGYEQYF.

There are many counts of this clonotype. The V gene is TRBV11-3, the J gene TRBJ1-1, with D unclear. The CDR3 contains 14 residues. The germline V gene has CDR1 SGHNT and CDR2 YENEEA. V was shortened by 5 bases and J by 3 bases, with 13 bases between the two germline ends. The CDR3 nucleotides are TGTGCCAGCAGCCCCACGGGTGAGGACACTGAAGCTTTCTTT. It encodes CASSPTGEDTEAFF.

This clonotype has just a few counts. The V and J genes are TRBV20-1 and TRBJ2-2; 12 bases align to TRBD2. Trimming cost V 1 base and J 6 bases; bases outside gene matches: 3. Germline V gives CDR1 DFQATT, CDR2 SNEGSKA (reference sequence). This CDR3 spans 15 amino acids. The CDR3 loop is CSARVPSGRAGELFF. The CDR3 DNA is TGCAGTGCTAGAGTCCCTAGCGGGAGGGCCGGGGAGCTGTTTTTT.

This chain uses TRBV28 with TRBJ2-5; D may be TRBD1 (6 bases). CDR1 is MDHEN, CDR2 SYDVKM, per germline. Trimming stripped 5 bases from V and 7 bases from J, with 20 bases between. This CDR3 has 15 amino acids. CDR3 in amino acids: CASSTAGQNRGTQYF. The CDR3 DNA reads TGTGCCAGCAGTACAGCTGGACAGAACCGGGGGACCCAGTACTTC.

Remarks on this clonotype: A much bigger clone sits one base away, suggesting this may be a read error. The CDR3 ends on some other residue instead of the conserved phenylalanine or tryptophan, so this is likely a read error. The genes are TRBV2 and TRBJ2-5, with D perhaps TRBD1 (5 bases). The V and J ends lost 0 bases and 4 bases respectively, with 18 bases between them. CDR1 is SNHLY, CDR2 FYNNEI, per germline. The CDR3 extends over 17 amino acids. The CDR3 DNA sequence: TGTGCCAGCAGTGAAGCAGTATTCCAGGGTGTTCGAGAGACCCAGTACTCC. Protein product: CASSEAVFQGVRETQYS.

This clonotype was counted many times. This chain uses TRBV7-2 with TRBJ2-3; 8 bases are a match to TRBD2. The CDR3 totals 15 residues. With 4 bases clipped from V and 5 bases from J, the junction kept 8 bases outside the gene matches. Germline lookup yields CDR1 SGHTA and CDR2 FQGNSA. CDR3 sequence: CASSYLGLAIDTQYF. The CDR3 DNA follows: TGTGCCAGCAGCTACCTCGGACTAGCAATAGATACGCAGTATTTT.